Below are 15 T cell receptor beta chains sequenced from a single sample in a study of molecular identifiers for immune sequencing clone quantification. TCRdb re-called the PCR reads with MiXCR, one entry per CDR3 protein. The sample records 60,000 to 75,000 distinct CDR3 sequences, under 20% being singletons. The sequenced sample consisted of naive CD8+ T cells from blood, with Jurkat cell RNA spiked in. Described subset: FACS-sorted CD8+CD4-CCR7+CD45RA+ naive T cells. All receptors derive from a human donor in good health. Some libraries in this study had Jurkat cell RNA spiked in.

This clonotype was detected ten times or more. The J gene is TRBJ2-7, the V gene TRBV4-2; possibly TRBD2 for D (6 bases). Germline lookup yields CDR1 LGHNA and CDR2 YNFKEQ. Trimming stripped 1 base from V and 3 bases from J, with 7 bases between. The CDR3 consists of 13 residues. CDR3 bases: TGTGCCAGCAGCCAAGGCGGGGACTACGAGCAGTACTTC. Translated: CASSQGGDYEQYF.

In this sample, this clonotype turned up many times. The CDR3 reads CASEAGGGYNEQFF. The CDR3 nucleotides read TGTGCCAGCGAAGCGGGAGGAGGTTACAATGAGCAGTTCTTC. The V gene is TRBV2, the J gene TRBJ2-1; TRBD2 matches at 9 bases. Germline V gene sequence: CDR1 SNHLY, CDR2 FYNNEI. V trimming: 8 bases; J trimming: 4 bases; junction bases outside the gene matches: 6. The CDR3 has 14 amino acids.

The sample holds many counts of this clonotype. The chain joins TRBV7-9 to TRBJ2-3, with 9 bases that match TRBD2. Germline lookup yields CDR1 SEHNR and CDR2 FQNEAQ (reference sequence). J lost 4 bases, V lost 5 bases, and 7 bases had no gene match. There are 15 residues in the CDR3. CDR3 nucleotides: TGTGCCAGCAGCCCGGGGACTAGCAGAGCAGATACGCAGTATTTT. Translating gives CASSPGTSRADTQYF.

The table lists this clonotype with many counts. V gene TRBV6-2 or TRBV6-3 combines with J gene TRBJ2-5; tentatively, D is TRBD2 (6 bases). V was shortened by 2 bases and J by 2 bases, with 15 bases between the two germline ends. This CDR3 has 16 amino acids. Germline CDR1 MNHEY, CDR2 SVGEGT. This chain's CDR3 is CASSYDLGLEQETQYF. The DNA of the CDR3 is TGTGCCAGCAGTTACGACTTGGGACTTGAACAAGAGACCCAGTACTTC.

In regard to this clonotype: This may be a read error, as it is one base from a much larger clone. This chain connects TRBV5-3 to TRBJ2-6, with 7 bases lining up with TRBD2. TRBV5-3 belongs to the ORF category, with a function that is uncertain. This CDR3 has 16 residues. The junction had 17 bases not matched to a gene; V was cut back by 10 bases and J by 7 bases. The CDR3, as DNA: TGTGCCGGGGGAGGCAGGGAGGGTAGGAGTGCCAACGTCCTGACTTTC. Translation: CAGGGREGRSANVLTF.

The table lists this clonotype with many counts. The gene calls are TRBV6-1 and TRBJ2-1; no clear D gene. Germline CDR1 and CDR2: MNHNS and SASEGT. V lost 6 bases, J lost 6 bases, and 15 bases lay in between. This CDR3 spans 14 amino acids. The CDR3 bases are TGTGCCAGCAGGAGTCACGGAAGTGGCAATGAGCAGTTCTTC. Its protein product is CASRSHGSGNEQFF.

This rearrangement joins TRBV24-1 to TRBJ2-5, with a possible D match to TRBD2 (6 bases). The V end lost 4 bases, the J end lost 1 base, and 12 bases lay between the germline ends. This CDR3 contains 15 residues. Germline lookup yields CDR1 KGHDR and CDR2 SFDVKD. CDR3 sequence reads: CATSDYGLPQETQYF. The CDR3 coding sequence is TGTGCCACCAGTGACTACGGACTACCCCAAGAGACCCAGTACTTC.

The chain recombines TRBV30 with TRBJ2-2; D gene uncertain. Per germline, CDR1 GTSNPN and CDR2 SVGIG (reference sequence). V was cut by 4 bases and J by 1 base, with 4 bases left in between. The CDR3 spans 12 residues. CDR3 sequence (DNA): TGTGCCTGGACTGGGAACACCGGGGAGCTGTTTTTT. Protein sequence: CAWTGNTGELFF.

This clonotype was picked up many times. The genes are TRBV9 and TRBJ2-3; 9 bases align to TRBD2. V lost 2 bases, J lost 2 bases, and 3 bases stayed unmatched. This CDR3 comprises 15 residues. Per germline, CDR1 SGDLS and CDR2 YYNGEE. The DNA for the CDR3 is TGTGCCAGCAGCGTCGGGACTAGCTCCACAGATACGCAGTATTTT. This encodes CASSVGTSSTDTQYF.

In its sample, this clonotype was seen many times. This chain links TRBV3-1 with TRBJ2-1, with 10 bases lining up with TRBD2. J lost 4 bases, V lost 0 bases, and 6 bases had no gene match. The germline V gene has CDR1 LGHDT and CDR2 YNNKEL (reference sequence). CDR3 length: 17 residues. The CDR3 DNA is TGTGCCAGCAGCCAAGATGGCTGGACTAGCGGATACAATGAGCAGTTCTTC. Translation gives CASSQDGWTSGYNEQFF.

This clonotype was seen many times. The V and J genes are TRBV29-1 and TRBJ2-7; perhaps TRBD2 as D (6 bases). Germline CDR1 SQVTM, CDR2 ANQGSEA. This CDR3 region has 14 residues. Trimming left V 0 bases short and J 3 bases short, with 12 bases between. The CDR3 nucleotides are TGCAGCGTTGAAGAAGCCTCGGAGGGCTACGAGCAGTACTTC. Translated, it gives CSVEEASEGYEQYF.

V and J are TRBV7-9 and TRBJ2-1, with TRBD1 matching over 9 bases. Per germline, CDR1 SEHNR and CDR2 FQNEAQ (reference sequence). The V segment lost 7 bases and the J segment 6 bases; nucleotides outside the gene matches: 13. The CDR3 sequence is 16 residues long. This CDR3 reads CASTSNSGQGSNEQFF. The CDR3 nucleotides read TGTGCCAGCACCTCCAACTCGGGACAGGGCAGCAATGAGCAGTTCTTC.

This clonotype came up a few times. With a much larger clone just one base away, this may be a read error. The chain joins TRBV28 to TRBJ2-7; no clear D. The CDR3 extends over 14 amino acids. Germline assignment: CDR1 MDHEN and CDR2 SYDVKM. CDR3 in DNA: TGTGCCAACAGTTTCCTCGGATTAAGTTACGAGCAGTACTTC. It is translated as CANSFLGLSYEQYF.

As for this clonotype: One base away lies a much larger clone, so this may be a sequencing read error. This rearrangement joins TRBV27 to TRBJ2-7; the D is unclear. Germline loops: CDR1 MNHEY, CDR2 SMNVEV (reference sequence). There are 16 residues in the CDR3. Trimming shortened V by 6 bases and J by 2 bases, and 20 bases separated the two germline ends. The CDR3 loop is CASRFTSWDSTYEQYF. In DNA form, the CDR3 reads TGTGCCAGCAGATTCACATCGTGGGATAGCACCTACGAGCAGTACTTC.

This clonotype was observed at least ten times. The chain combines TRBV6-2 or TRBV6-3 with TRBJ1-1, with D possibly matching TRBD1 (5 bases). CDR3 length: 14 amino acids. CDR1 MNHEY and CDR2 SVGEGT come from the germline V gene. V shed 0 bases and J shed 3 bases, with 8 bases lying between them. DNA for the CDR3: TGTGCCAGCAGTTACTCAGCAGGGTACACTGAAGCTTTCTTT. This sequence encodes CASSYSAGYTEAFF.